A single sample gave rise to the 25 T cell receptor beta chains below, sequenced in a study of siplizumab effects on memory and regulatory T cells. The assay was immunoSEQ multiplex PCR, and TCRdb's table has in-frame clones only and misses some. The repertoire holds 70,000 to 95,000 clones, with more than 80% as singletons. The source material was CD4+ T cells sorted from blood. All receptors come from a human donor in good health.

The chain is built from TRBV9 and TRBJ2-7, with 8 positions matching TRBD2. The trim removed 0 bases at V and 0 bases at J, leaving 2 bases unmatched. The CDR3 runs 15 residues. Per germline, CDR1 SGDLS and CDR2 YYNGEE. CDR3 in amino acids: CASSVGGTSSYEQYF. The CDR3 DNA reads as TGTGCCAGCAGCGTAGGGGGGACTAGCTCCTACGAGCAGTACTTC.

CDR3 loop: CAISDGHSNQPQHF. The CDR3 DNA follows: TGTGCCATCTCGGACGGACATAGCAATCAGCCCCAGCATTTT. This chain uses TRBV28 with TRBJ1-5, with D tentatively TRBD1 (5 bases). The V end lost 10 bases, the J end lost 0 bases, and 13 bases lay between the germline ends. The CDR3 contains 14 residues. Germline V gives CDR1 MDHEN, CDR2 SYDVKM.

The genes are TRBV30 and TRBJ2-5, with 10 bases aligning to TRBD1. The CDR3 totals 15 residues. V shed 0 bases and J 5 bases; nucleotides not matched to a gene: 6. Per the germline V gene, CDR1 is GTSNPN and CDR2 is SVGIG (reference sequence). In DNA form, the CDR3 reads TGTGCCTGGAGTGTACCGACAGGGGGCTTGGAGACCCAGTACTTC. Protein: CAWSVPTGGLETQYF.

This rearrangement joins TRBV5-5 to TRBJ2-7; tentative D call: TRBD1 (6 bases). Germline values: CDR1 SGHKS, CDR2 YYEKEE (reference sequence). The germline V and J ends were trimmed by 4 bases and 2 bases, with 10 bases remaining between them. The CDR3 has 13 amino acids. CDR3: CASSIRDTYEQYF. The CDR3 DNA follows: TGTGCCAGCAGCATTCGGGACACCTACGAGCAGTACTTC.

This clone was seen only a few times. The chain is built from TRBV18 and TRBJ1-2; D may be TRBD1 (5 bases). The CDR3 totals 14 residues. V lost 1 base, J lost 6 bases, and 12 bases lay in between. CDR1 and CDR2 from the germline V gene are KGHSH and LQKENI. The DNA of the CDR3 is TGTGCCAGCTCACCACAACGGGGCTTAGATGGCTACACCTTC. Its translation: CASSPQRGLDGYTF.

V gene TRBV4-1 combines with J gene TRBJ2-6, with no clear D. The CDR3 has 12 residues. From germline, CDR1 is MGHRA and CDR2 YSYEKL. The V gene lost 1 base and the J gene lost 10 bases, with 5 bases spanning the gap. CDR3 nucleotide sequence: TGCGCCAGCAGCCAAGGGCTTAACGTCCTGACTTTC. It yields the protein CASSQGLNVLTF.

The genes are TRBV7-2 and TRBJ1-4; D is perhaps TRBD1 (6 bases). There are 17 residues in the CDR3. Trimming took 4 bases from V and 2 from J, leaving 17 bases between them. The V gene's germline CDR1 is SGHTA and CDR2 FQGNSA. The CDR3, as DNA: TGTGCCAGCAGCTCCGGGGCAGGGGCGCGCACTAATGAAAAACTGTTTTTT. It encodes CASSSGAGARTNEKLFF.

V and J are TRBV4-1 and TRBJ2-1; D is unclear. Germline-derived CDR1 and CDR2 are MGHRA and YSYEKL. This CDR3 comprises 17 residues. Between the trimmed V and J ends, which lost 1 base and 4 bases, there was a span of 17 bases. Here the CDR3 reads CASSQGSPALRYNEQFF. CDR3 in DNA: TGCGCCAGCAGCCAAGGGTCCCCGGCCCTCAGGTACAATGAGCAGTTCTTC.

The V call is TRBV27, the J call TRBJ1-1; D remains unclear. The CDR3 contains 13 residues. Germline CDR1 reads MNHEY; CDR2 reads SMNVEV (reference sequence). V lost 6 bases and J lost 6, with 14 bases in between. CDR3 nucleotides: TGTGCCAGCAGCTCCCGGGCGGTATCTGAAGCTTTCTTT. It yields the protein CASSSRAVSEAFF.

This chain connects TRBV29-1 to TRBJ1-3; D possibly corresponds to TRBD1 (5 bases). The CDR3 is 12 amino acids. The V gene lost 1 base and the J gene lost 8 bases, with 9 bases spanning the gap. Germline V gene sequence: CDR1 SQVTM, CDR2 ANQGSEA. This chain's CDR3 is CSVEAGGDTIYF. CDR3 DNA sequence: TGCAGCGTTGAAGCGGGGGGAGACACCATATATTTT.

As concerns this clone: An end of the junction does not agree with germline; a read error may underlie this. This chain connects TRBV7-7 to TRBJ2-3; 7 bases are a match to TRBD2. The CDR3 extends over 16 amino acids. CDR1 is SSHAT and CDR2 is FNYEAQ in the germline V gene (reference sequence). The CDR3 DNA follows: TGTGCTAGCAGCTTAGATGCTAGCGGAGCCACAGATACGCAGTATTTT. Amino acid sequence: CASSLDASGATDTQYF.

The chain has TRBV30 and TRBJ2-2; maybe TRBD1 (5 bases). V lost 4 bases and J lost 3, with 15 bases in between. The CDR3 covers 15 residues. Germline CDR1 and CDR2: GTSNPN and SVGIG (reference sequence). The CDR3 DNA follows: TGTGCCTGGAACATAGGCAGGGTCGACACCGGGGAGCTGTTTTTT. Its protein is CAWNIGRVDTGELFF. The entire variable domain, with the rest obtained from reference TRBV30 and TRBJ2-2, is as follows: SQTIHQWPATLVQPVGSPLSLECTVEGTSNPNLYWYRQAAGRGLQLLFYSVGIGQISSEVPQNLSASRPQDRQFILSSKKLLLSDSGFYLCAWNIGRVDTGELFFGEGSRLTVL.

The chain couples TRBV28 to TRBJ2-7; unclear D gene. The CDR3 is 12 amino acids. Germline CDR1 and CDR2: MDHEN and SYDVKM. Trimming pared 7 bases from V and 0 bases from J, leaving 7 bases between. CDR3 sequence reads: CASKSPSYEQYF. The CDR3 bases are TGTGCCAGCAAAAGCCCCTCCTACGAGCAGTACTTC.

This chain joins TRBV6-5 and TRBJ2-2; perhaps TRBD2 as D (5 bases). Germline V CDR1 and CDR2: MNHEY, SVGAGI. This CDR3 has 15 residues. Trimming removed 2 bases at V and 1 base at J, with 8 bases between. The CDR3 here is CASSYRRMNTGELFF. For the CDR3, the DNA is TGTGCCAGCAGTTACCGGAGGATGAACACCGGGGAGCTGTTTTTT.

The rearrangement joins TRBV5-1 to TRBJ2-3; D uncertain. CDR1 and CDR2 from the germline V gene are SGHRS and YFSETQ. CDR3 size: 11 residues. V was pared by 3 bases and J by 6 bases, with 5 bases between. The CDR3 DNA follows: TGCGCCAGCAGCTACCGGGATACGCAGTATTTT. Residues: CASSYRDTQYF.

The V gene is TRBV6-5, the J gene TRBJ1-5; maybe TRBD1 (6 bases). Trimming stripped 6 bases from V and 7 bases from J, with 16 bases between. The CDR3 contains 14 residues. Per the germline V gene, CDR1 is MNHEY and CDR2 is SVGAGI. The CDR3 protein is CASSSTGFGQPQHF. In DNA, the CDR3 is TGTGCCAGCAGCAGCACAGGGTTTGGACAGCCCCAGCATTTT.

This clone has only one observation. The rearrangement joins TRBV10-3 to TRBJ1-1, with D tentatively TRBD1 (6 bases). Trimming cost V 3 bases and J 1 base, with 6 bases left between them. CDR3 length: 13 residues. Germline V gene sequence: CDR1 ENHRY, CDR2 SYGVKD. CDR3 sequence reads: CAISDRGNTEAFF. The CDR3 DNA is TGTGCCATCAGTGACAGGGGGAACACTGAAGCTTTCTTT.

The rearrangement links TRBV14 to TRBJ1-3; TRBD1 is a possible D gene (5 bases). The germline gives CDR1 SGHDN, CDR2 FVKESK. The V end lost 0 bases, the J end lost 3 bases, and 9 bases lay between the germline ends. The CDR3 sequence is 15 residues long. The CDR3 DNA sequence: TGTGCCAGCAGCCAAGACAGGAGGGGTGGAAACACCATATATTTT. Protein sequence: CASSQDRRGGNTIYF.

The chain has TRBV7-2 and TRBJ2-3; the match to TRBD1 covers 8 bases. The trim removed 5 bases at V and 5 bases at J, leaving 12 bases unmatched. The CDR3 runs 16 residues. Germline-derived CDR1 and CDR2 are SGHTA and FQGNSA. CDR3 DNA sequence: TGTGCCAGCAGCGCGTACGGGACAGGCCCCGAAGATACGCAGTATTTT. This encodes CASSAYGTGPEDTQYF.

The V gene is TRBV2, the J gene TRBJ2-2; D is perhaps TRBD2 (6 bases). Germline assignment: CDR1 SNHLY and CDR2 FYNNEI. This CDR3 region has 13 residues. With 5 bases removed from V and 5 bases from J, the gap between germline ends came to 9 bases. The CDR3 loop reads CASSNGGTGELFF. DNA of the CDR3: TGTGCCAGCAGTAACGGGGGAACCGGGGAGCTGTTTTTT. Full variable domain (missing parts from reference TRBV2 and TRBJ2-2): EPEVTQTPSHQVTQMGQEVILRCVPISNHLYFYWYRQILGQKVEFLVSFYNNEISEKSEIFDDQFSVERPDGSNFTLKIRSTKLEDSAMYFCASSNGGTGELFFGEGSRLTVL.

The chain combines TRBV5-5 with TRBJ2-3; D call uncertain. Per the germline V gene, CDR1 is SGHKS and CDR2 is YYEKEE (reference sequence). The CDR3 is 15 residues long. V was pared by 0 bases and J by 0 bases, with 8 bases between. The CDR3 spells CASSLDSRSTDTQYF. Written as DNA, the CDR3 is TGTGCCAGCAGCTTGGATTCGCGGAGCACAGATACGCAGTATTTT.

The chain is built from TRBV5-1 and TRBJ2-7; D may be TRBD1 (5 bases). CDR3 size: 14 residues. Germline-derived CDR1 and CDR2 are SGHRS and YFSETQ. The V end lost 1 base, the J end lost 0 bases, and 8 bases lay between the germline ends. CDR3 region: CASSLPGHSYEQYF. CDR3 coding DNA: TGCGCCAGCAGCTTGCCAGGGCACTCCTACGAGCAGTACTTC.

DNA of the CDR3: TGTGCCAGCAGTTCCTGGGACTACGAGCAGTACTTC. It encodes CASSSWDYEQYF. The chain combines TRBV27 with TRBJ2-7, with D hard to call. This CDR3 has 12 amino acids. CDR1 is MNHEY, CDR2 SMNVEV, per germline (reference sequence). V shed 4 bases and J shed 3 bases, with 7 bases lying between them.

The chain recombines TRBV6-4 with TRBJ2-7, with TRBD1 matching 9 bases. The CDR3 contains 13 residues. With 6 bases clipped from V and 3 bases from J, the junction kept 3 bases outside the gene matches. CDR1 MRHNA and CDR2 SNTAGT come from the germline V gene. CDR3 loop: CASSQTGGYEQYF. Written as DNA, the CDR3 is TGTGCCAGCAGCCAGACAGGGGGCTACGAGCAGTACTTC.

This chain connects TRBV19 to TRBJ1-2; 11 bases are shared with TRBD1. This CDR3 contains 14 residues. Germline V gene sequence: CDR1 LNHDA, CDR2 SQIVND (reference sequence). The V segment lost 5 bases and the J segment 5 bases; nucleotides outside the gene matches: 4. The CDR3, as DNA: TGTGCCAGTAGTCTGGACAGGGGGCAATATGGCTACACCTTC. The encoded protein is CASSLDRGQYGYTF.